In this sample, the clone carrying this TCR beta chain turned up once. Antigen unknown. This sample is part of a study of beta chain features in type 1 diabetes. The isolated RNA, all of it, was reverse transcribed, so expressed TCRB transcripts were what got sequenced. The method was immunoSEQ multiplex PCR; TCRdb's version includes in-frame clones alone and lacks a portion of them. Found here are roughly 700,000 clones, over 10% of them singletons; the top ten hold approximately 0.022%. CDR3 size: 16 residues. Per germline, CDR1 SGHRS and CDR2 YFSETQ. Germline trimming cut 2 bases from V and 9 bases from J; bases unmatched to any gene: 13. Study-wide points: The analysis here could not establish whether HLA type shapes TCRB rearrangement. Shortening that was moderate but significant affected the TCRB CDR3s of Type 1 diabetes patients in all four CD4+ subsets.

The sample consisted of naive CD4+ T cells from blood. This clonotype was sampled from a man in his late teens or twenties with type 1 diabetes. This sequence joins TRBV5-1 and TRBJ2-1; 8 bases agree with TRBD2. The CDR3 sequence is CASSFQGQAGAPEQFF. DNA for the CDR3: TGCGCCAGCAGCTTCCAGGGGCAAGCGGGGGCCCCTGAGCAGTTCTTC.